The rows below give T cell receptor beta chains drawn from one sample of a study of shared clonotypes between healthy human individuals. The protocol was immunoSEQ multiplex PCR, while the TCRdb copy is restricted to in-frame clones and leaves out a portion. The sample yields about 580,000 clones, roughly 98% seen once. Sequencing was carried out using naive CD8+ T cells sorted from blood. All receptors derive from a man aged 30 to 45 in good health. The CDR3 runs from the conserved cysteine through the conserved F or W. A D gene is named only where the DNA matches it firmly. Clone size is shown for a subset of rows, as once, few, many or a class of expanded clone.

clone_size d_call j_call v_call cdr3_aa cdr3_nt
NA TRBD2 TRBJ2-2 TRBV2 CASLGGSLGELFF TGTGCCAGCTTGGGCGGGAGTCTCGGGGAGCTGTTTTTT
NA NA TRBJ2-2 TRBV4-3 CASSQDYPRGTGELFF TGCGCCAGCAGCCAAGATTACCCCAGGGGCACCGGGGAGCTGTTTTTT
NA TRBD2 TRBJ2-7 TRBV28 CASSLLTSGIPYEQYF TGTGCCAGCAGTTTACTAACTAGCGGGATTCCCTACGAGCAGTACTTC
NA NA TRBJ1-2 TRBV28 CASSPPGAPCTF TGTGCCAGCAGTCCGCCGGGGGCGCCCTGCACCTTC
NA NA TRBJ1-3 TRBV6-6 CASSPNGGLPNTIYF TGTGCCAGCAGCCCTAATGGGGGTTTGCCGAACACCATATATTTT
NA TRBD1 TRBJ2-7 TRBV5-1 CASSSGQGVGYEQYF TGCGCCAGCAGCTCGGGACAGGGCGTTGGGTACGAGCAGTACTTC
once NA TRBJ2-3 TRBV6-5 CASQPRWGSTDTQYF TGTGCCAGCCAACCCCGATGGGGGTCGACAGATACGCAGTATTTT
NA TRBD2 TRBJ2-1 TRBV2 CASITGLALNEQFF TGTGCCAGCATCACCGGACTAGCCTTGAATGAGCAGTTCTTC
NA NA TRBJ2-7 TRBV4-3 CASSQDYGRREQYF TGCGCCAGCAGCCAAGACTACGGACGGAGGGAGCAGTACTTC
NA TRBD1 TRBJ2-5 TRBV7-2 CASSSFPGGGETQYF TGTGCCAGCAGCTCCTTCCCAGGGGGCGGTGAGACCCAGTACTTC
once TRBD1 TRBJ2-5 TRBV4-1 CASSQRDRNAETQYF TGCGCCAGCAGCCAGAGGGACAGGAATGCGGAGACCCAGTACTTC
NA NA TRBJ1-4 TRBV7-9 CASSLATGKNEKLFF TGTGCCAGCAGCTTAGCGACCGGGAAGAATGAAAAACTGTTTTTT
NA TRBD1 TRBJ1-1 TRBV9 CASSASPGTGGGGVVTEAFF TGTGCCAGCAGCGCCTCCCCCGGGACAGGGGGCGGCGGTGTGGTAACTGAAGCTTTCTTT
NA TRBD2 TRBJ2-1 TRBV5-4 CASSLDGLLADYNEQFF TGTGCCAGCAGCTTGGATGGTTTACTAGCGGACTACAATGAGCAGTTCTTC
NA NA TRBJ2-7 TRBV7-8 CASSLVVGTYSSYEQYF TGTGCCAGCAGCTTAGTGGTTGGGACGTACAGCTCCTACGAGCAGTACTTC
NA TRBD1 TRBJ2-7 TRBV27 CASSLSGTGRYEQYF TGTGCCAGCAGTTTATCCGGGACAGGGAGGTACGAGCAGTACTTC
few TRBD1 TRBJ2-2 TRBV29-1 CSVVIGQANTGELFF TGCAGCGTTGTGATTGGACAGGCTAACACCGGGGAGCTGTTTTTT
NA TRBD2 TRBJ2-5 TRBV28 CASSLRLAGVGETQYF TGTGCCAGCAGTTTGCGGCTAGCGGGAGTAGGAGAGACCCAGTACTTC
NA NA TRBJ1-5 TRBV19 CASTSPTREDFNQPQHF TGTGCCAGTACCTCTCCGACAAGGGAGGACTTCAATCAGCCCCAGCATTTT
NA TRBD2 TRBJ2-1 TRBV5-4 CASRRTSGDNEQFF TGTGCCAGCAGACGGACTAGCGGAGACAATGAGCAGTTCTTC
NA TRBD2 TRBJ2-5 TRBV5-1 CASSLGGLAVQETQYF TGCGCCAGCAGCTTGGGGGGACTAGCGGTTCAAGAGACCCAGTACTTC
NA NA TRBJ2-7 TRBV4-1 CASSPSFPLSYEQYF TGCGCCAGCAGCCCCTCCTTCCCCTTGTCCTACGAGCAGTACTTC
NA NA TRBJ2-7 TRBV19 CASSGPTGLDEQYF TGTGCCAGTAGCGGACCCACCGGTTTGGACGAGCAGTACTTC
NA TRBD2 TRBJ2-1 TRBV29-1 CSVEALTSGSYNEQFF TGCAGCGTTGAAGCCCTGACTAGCGGCTCCTACAATGAGCAGTTCTTC
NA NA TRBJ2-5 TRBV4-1 CASSQFGPIPETQYF TGCGCCAGCAGCCAATTTGGGCCCATCCCTGAGACCCAGTACTTC
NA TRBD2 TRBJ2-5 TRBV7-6 CASSHSTREDRETQYF TGTGCCAGCAGCCATAGTACTCGGGAGGACCGCGAGACCCAGTACTTC